A selection of T cell receptor beta chains follows, all from one sample in a study of tumor-infiltrating lymphocytes in primary liver carcinoma. In TCRdb, the multiplex PCR reads were re-called with MiXCR into one record per CDR3 protein. The repertoire consists of 95,000 to 150,000 distinct CDR3 sequences, with 60% to 75% occurring once and the leading ten covering approximately 8.9%. Material for sequencing was liver tumor tissue from sampling region 3. All receptors come from a woman aged 55 to 70 with primary liver carcinoma and hepatitis B virus infection. CDR3s include the opening cysteine and the closing phenylalanine or tryptophan. D genes are given only for firm matches.

D gene: -
V gene: TRBV11-2
CDR3 protein: CVSSHPQGPTGELFF

D gene: -
V gene: TRBV28
CDR3 protein: CASSFPAMQGWNEQFF

D gene: -
V gene: TRBV7-8
CDR3 protein: CASSLANRADQPQHF

D gene: -
V gene: TRBV12-3/TRBV12-4
CDR3 protein: CASSPGADRSSWDIQYF

D gene: TRBD2
V gene: TRBV20-1
CDR3 protein: CSARDAEAGGWTGELFF

D gene: -
V gene: TRBV5-1
CDR3 protein: CASSSGRGDGGDNTEALF

D gene: -
V gene: TRBV28
CDR3 protein: CASRSTGPNTEAFF

D gene: TRBD1
V gene: TRBV11-2
CDR3 protein: CTSSLLVLQGTKAFF

D gene: TRBD2
V gene: TRBV12-3/TRBV12-4
CDR3 protein: CASSSRGRRTDTQYF

D gene: -
V gene: TRBV29-1
CDR3 protein: CGVQGLEGRETQYF

D gene: -
V gene: TRBV28
CDR3 protein: CACSLSWPGGTYGYTF

D gene: -
V gene: TRBV29-1
CDR3 protein: CSVGGAGTDKQFF

D gene: -
V gene: TRBV7-9
CDR3 protein: CASSFTTWTYEQYF

D gene: TRBD2
V gene: TRBV11-2
CDR3 protein: CVSNSGLTGPDTQYF

D gene: TRBD2
V gene: TRBV4-1
CDR3 protein: CASSPWDGRAETQYF

D gene: TRBD1
V gene: TRBV5-4
CDR3 protein: CANRSGTGAAYEHYF

D gene: TRBD1
V gene: TRBV6-4
CDR3 protein: CASSDSVYIGGCQPQHF

D gene: -
V gene: TRBV6-1
CDR3 protein: CASSGDPQRAGNTIYF

D gene: -
V gene: TRBV5-5
CDR3 protein: CASSPWGSYKQYF

D gene: -
V gene: TRBV11-1
CDR3 protein: CASSYPELYGYTF

D gene: -
V gene: TRBV28
CDR3 protein: CASSLSPSPVLFF

D gene: -
V gene: TRBV11-2
CDR3 protein: CASSLRTVGGADTLYF

D gene: -
V gene: TRBV5-1
CDR3 protein: CASSLKEGTSPPIHF

D gene: -
V gene: TRBV18
CDR3 protein: CASSSQGSGNTIYF

D gene: -
V gene: TRBV29-1
CDR3 protein: CSVAITTYEQYF

D gene: -
V gene: TRBV28
CDR3 protein: CASSPKSVSAAPYEQYF

D gene: TRBD1
V gene: TRBV29-1
CDR3 protein: CSVYGTGGSEAFF

D gene: -
V gene: TRBV12-3/TRBV12-4
CDR3 protein: CASSSGHLRETQYF

D gene: -
V gene: TRBV5-1
CDR3 protein: CASSSWGSTYEQYF

D gene: TRBD1
V gene: TRBV11-2
CDR3 protein: CASSLGTGTGETQHF

D gene: -
V gene: TRBV11-2
CDR3 protein: CASSIDAYDKQFF

D gene: -
V gene: TRBV28
CDR3 protein: CASSFMGNTEAFF

D gene: TRBD2
V gene: TRBV4-1
CDR3 protein: CASRASGSTDTQYF

D gene: -
V gene: TRBV29-1
CDR3 protein: CSGSGGASINHNEHFF

D gene: -
V gene: TRBV12-3/TRBV12-4
CDR3 protein: CASNHSAGELLF

D gene: -
V gene: TRBV10-3
CDR3 protein: CAISTRPQGTQDTQYF

D gene: TRBD1
V gene: TRBV6-1
CDR3 protein: CASSEGTGAQETQYF

D gene: TRBD1
V gene: TRBV5-6
CDR3 protein: CASTRDRGLNIQYF

D gene: -
V gene: TRBV5-4
CDR3 protein: CASSGGTFLTEAFF

D gene: -
V gene: TRBV28
CDR3 protein: CASSSTHSYGQYF